The rows below give T cell receptor beta chains drawn from one sample of a study of response to subunit inactivated influenza vaccine. TCRdb reanalysed the RT-PCR reads using MiXCR and keeps one entry per CDR3 protein. Of fewer than 700,000 distinct CDR3 sequences detected, 10% to 15% appear once; the ten largest clones hold approximately 14%. The source was PBMCs from blood, collected roughly 48 days after vaccination. The receptors here all came from a man aged 45-65 years who received an inactivated influenza vaccine. Each CDR3 is given with its conserved first and last residue. Fields, in order: clone size, J gene, D gene, V gene, CDR3 length, CDR3 protein. A D gene is named only where the DNA matches it firmly. Rows may omit the clone size; those that give it use once, few, many or a size class.

>few|TRBJ2-4|TRBD1|TRBV7-9|12
CASSLERTGLYF
>few|TRBJ2-7|TRBD1|TRBV10-3|14
CAITETGGAYEQYF
>few|TRBJ1-1|NA|TRBV7-8|12
CASSPRGMAAFF
>few|TRBJ2-1|TRBD2|TRBV7-9|16
CASSYPAGGSYNEQFF
>few|TRBJ1-4|NA|TRBV3-1|13
CASSQRPGEKLFF
>few|TRBJ2-7|NA|TRBV5-6|17
CASSLGPSGGHGYEQYF
>NA|TRBJ2-5|NA|TRBV9|14
CASSGGMPQETQYF
>many|TRBJ1-5|NA|TRBV7-2|15
CASAIAPMGNQPQHF
>NA|TRBJ2-5|TRBD2|TRBV12-3/TRBV12-4|14
CASNLAGAQETQYF
>NA|TRBJ2-1|NA|TRBV19|14
CASSIVGDAREQFF
>few|TRBJ2-3|TRBD1|TRBV4-1|15
CASSHGQGHTDTQYF
>many|TRBJ1-2|NA|TRBV6-1|12
CASAGTTYGYTF
>few|TRBJ1-2|NA|TRBV12-3/TRBV12-4|11
CASGSGYGYTF
>NA|TRBJ2-3|NA|TRBV20-1|14
CSAPILRGADTQYF
>many|TRBJ1-4|NA|TRBV12-3/TRBV12-4|15
CASSGTGTITEKLFF
>NA|TRBJ2-5|NA|TRBV10-3|13
CAISEAAQETQYF
>NA|TRBJ2-3|NA|TRBV7-9|14
CASSFFSYTDTQYF
>NA|TRBJ2-1|NA|TRBV28|13
CASSPPFLDEQFF
>many|TRBJ2-3|TRBD2|TRBV6-2/TRBV6-3|17
CASSYPSNSGETDTQYF
>few|TRBJ2-1|NA|TRBV12-3/TRBV12-4|14
CASSLSSGANEQFF
>NA|TRBJ2-5|TRBD1|TRBV7-7|16
CASSLEDRGLKETQYF
>few|TRBJ2-6|NA|TRBV7-8|20
CASSLALSRNQNSGANVLTF
>NA|TRBJ2-5|NA|TRBV12-3/TRBV12-4|12
CASGITQETQYF
>NA|TRBJ2-7|NA|TRBV12-3/TRBV12-4|15
CASSLVGRIVSEQYF
>few|TRBJ2-3|NA|TRBV24-1|13
CATNGGPQRTQYF
>many|TRBJ2-1|NA|TRBV12-3/TRBV12-4|16
CASIPVGPSEVGEQFF
>few|TRBJ2-5|NA|TRBV24-1|13
CATSGPPRETQYF
>NA|TRBJ2-7|TRBD1|TRBV7-8|15
CASTKNPGGDYEQYF
>many|TRBJ1-5|TRBD1|TRBV28|16
CASSSDRRVGNQPQHF
>many|TRBJ1-4|TRBD1|TRBV12-3/TRBV12-4|17
CASSKLGWDSANEKLFF
>NA|TRBJ2-1|NA|TRBV20-1|15
CSARGPGGAYNEQFF
>NA|TRBJ1-3|TRBD1|TRBV7-9|14
CASRPNRGGNTIYF
>NA|TRBJ2-7|TRBD2|TRBV9|17
CASSPYYGTRATYEQYF
>few|TRBJ2-7|TRBD1|TRBV29-1|15
CSPHPSPGQGTEQYF
>NA|TRBJ2-6|TRBD1|TRBV4-1|16
CASSRGQGAGANVLTF
>many|TRBJ1-1|NA|TRBV4-3|16
CASSQDPGGRTTEAFF
>many|TRBJ2-7|NA|TRBV18|12
CASSYSAYEQYF
>few|TRBJ2-5|TRBD2|TRBV28|16
CASNPREGQYQETQYF
>NA|TRBJ2-2|NA|TRBV7-6|13
CASSGYRVRELFF
>NA|TRBJ1-1|TRBD1|TRBV15|15
CATSARTGWSTEAFF
>NA|TRBJ1-3|NA|TRBV12-3/TRBV12-4|14
CASSLQLSGNTIYF
>many|TRBJ2-7|NA|TRBV6-6|12
CASSSTAYEQYF
>NA|TRBJ2-7|NA|TRBV12-3/TRBV12-4|14
CLSTQTGKTYEQYF
>few|TRBJ2-1|TRBD1|TRBV11-2|15
CASSPSGTGYNEQFF
>NA|TRBJ2-1|NA|TRBV2|17
CASSDPFGTPFYNEQFF
>NA|TRBJ2-1|TRBD1|TRBV28|15
CASRQTGGILNEQFF
>many|TRBJ1-1|NA|TRBV12-3/TRBV12-4|11
CASSLNREAFF
>few|TRBJ2-5|NA|TRBV27|15
CASSLSWAYQETQYF
>NA|TRBJ2-1|TRBD2|TRBV12-3/TRBV12-4|17
CASSLTPGGGAINEQFF
>NA|TRBJ1-2|TRBD1|TRBV29-1|13
CSVRGQGPRGYTF
>NA|TRBJ2-5|TRBD2|TRBV28|16
CASSSKRGGLEETQYF
>few|TRBJ2-3|NA|TRBV7-2|14
CASSLPFATDTQYF
>NA|TRBJ1-2|TRBD1|TRBV5-6|15
CASSLGDRGPYGYTF
>NA|TRBJ2-5|NA|TRBV7-2|13
CASSPDIRRTQYF
>NA|TRBJ1-5|TRBD1|TRBV6-1|15
CASSQRGRDNQPQHF
>few|TRBJ1-3|NA|TRBV30|15
CAWSRDRSSGNTIYF
>few|TRBJ2-7|NA|TRBV5-6|14
CASLKRVDSYEQYF